The T cell receptor (beta chain) under discussion was sequenced for a study of T cell repertoires in aging, cancer and after chemotherapy. By share of the sample, this clonotype is medium-sized. Peripheral blood genomic DNA, not sorted cells or RNA, was the template. V dropped 0 bases and J dropped 9 bases, with 18 bases sitting between them. Germline V gene data show CDR1 as MNHEY and CDR2 as SVGAGI. This CDR3 region has 16 residues. Rearranged V-D-J TRB sequences were amplified with a mixed TRB-A/B primer pool. Each CDR3 protein is one row after TCRdb ran MiXCR on the multiplex PCR reads. The sample has over 8,500 distinct CDR3 sequences; around a quarter are singletons.

The sample comprised blood. The clonotype comes from a human donor in good health. V usage is TRBV6-5 and J usage is TRBJ2-1, with a tentative D call TRBD2 (6 bases). The chain's CDR3 is CASSYSSMRGGGEQFF. The CDR3 DNA sequence: TGTGCCAGCAGTTACTCGAGTATGCGTGGGGGAGGTGAGCAGTTCTTC.